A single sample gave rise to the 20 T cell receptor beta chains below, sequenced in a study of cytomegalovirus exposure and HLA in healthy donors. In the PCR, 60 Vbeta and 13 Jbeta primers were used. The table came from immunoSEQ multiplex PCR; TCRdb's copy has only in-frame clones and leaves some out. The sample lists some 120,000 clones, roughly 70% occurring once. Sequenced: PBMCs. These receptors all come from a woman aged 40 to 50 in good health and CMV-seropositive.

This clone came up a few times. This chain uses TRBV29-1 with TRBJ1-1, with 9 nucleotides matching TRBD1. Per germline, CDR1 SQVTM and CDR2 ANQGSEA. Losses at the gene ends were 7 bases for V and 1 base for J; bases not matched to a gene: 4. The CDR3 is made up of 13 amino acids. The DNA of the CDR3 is TGCAGCGCGGGGGGACAGGGGAACACTGAAGCTTTCTTT. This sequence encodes CSAGGQGNTEAFF.

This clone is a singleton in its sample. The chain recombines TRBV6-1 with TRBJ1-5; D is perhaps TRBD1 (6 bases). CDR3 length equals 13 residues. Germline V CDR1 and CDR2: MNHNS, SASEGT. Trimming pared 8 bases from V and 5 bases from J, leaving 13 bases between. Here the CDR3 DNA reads TGTGCCAGCGATCCACAGGGAGATCAGCCCCAGCATTTT. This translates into CASDPQGDQPQHF.

In DNA form, the CDR3 reads TGTGCTAGTGGTTTGGGATTTTCCGGTGACAATGAGCAGTTCTTC. Amino acids: CASGLGFSGDNEQFF. This chain links TRBV12-5 with TRBJ2-1, with unresolved D. The V gene's germline CDR1 is LGHNT and CDR2 FRNRAP. The CDR3 is 15 amino acids. Trimming shortened V by 1 base and J by 5 bases, and 12 bases separated the two germline ends.

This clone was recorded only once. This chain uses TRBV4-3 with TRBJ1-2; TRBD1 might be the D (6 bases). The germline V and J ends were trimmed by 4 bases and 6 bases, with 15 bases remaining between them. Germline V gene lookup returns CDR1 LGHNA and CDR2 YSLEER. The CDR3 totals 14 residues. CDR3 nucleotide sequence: TGCGCCAGCAGCCGGAACAGGGAATTGGATGGCTACACCTTC. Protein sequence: CASSRNRELDGYTF.

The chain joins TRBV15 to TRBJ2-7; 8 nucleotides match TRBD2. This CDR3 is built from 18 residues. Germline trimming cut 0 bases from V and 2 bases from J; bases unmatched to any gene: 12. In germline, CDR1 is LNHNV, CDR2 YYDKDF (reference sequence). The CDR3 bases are TGTGCCACCAGCAGAGATCTCAGTACCGGCGGGAGGACCTACGAGCAGTACTTC. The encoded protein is CATSRDLSTGGRTYEQYF.

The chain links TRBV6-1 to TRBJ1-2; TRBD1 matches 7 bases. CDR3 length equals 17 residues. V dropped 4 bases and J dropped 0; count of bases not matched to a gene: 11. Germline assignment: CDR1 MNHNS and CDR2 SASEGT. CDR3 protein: CASSGRQGGQANYGYTF. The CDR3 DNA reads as TGTGCCAGCAGTGGTCGACAGGGAGGACAAGCTAACTATGGCTACACCTTC.

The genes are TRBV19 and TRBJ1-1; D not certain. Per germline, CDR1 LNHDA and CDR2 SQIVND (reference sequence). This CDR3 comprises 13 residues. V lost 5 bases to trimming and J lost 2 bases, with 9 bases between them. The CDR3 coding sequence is TGTGCCAGTAGTCAGGTTCTTAACACTGAAGCTTTCTTT. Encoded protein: CASSQVLNTEAFF.

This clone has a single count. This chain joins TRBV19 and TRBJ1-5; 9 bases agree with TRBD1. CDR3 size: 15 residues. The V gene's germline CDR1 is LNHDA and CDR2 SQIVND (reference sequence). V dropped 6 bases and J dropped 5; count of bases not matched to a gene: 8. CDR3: CASSSGTGSHQPQHF. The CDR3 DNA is TGTGCCAGTAGCTCCGGGACAGGGTCCCATCAGCCCCAGCATTTT. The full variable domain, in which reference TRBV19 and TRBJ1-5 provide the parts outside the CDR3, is DGGITQSPKYLFRKEGQNVTLSCEQNLNHDAMYWYRQDPGQGLRLIYYSQIVNDFQKGDIAEGYSVSREKKESFPLTVTSAQKNPTAFYLCASSSGTGSHQPQHFGDGTRLSIL.

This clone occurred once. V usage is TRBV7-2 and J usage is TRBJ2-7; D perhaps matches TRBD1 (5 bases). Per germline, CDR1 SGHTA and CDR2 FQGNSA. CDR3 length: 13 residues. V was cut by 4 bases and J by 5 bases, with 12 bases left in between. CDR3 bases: TGTGCCAGCAGCTCCGCAGCAGGGAACGAGCAGTACTTC. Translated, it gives CASSSAAGNEQYF.

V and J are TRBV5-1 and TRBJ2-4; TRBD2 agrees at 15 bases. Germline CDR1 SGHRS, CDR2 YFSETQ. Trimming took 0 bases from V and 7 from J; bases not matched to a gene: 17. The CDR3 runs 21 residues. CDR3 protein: CASSLAAGGLAGGPVENIQYF. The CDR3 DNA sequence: TGCGCCAGCAGCTTGGCCGCCGGAGGACTAGCGGGAGGGCCGGTGGAGAACATTCAGTACTTC.

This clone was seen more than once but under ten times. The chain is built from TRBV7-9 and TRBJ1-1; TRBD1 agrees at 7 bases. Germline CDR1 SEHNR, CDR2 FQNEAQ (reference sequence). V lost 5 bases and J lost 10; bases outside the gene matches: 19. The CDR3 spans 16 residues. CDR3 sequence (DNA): TGTGCCAGCAGCCCCCTGACAGGGCAAGGGGGCCGTTTAGCTTTCTTT. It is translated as CASSPLTGQGGRLAFF.

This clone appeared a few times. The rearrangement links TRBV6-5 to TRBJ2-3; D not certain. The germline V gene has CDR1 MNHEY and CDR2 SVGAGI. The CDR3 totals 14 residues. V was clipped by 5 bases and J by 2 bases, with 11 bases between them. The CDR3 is CASSRHISTDTQYF. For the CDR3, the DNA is TGTGCCAGCAGTCGACACATCTCCACAGATACGCAGTATTTT.

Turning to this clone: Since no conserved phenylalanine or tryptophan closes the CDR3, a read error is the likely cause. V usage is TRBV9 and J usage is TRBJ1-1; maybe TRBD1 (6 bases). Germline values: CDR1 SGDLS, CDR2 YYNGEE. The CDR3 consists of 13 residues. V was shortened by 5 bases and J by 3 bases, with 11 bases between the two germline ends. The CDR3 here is CASSTQGDTEAFL. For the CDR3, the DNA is TGTGCCAGCAGTACACAGGGCGACACTGAAGCTTTCCTT.

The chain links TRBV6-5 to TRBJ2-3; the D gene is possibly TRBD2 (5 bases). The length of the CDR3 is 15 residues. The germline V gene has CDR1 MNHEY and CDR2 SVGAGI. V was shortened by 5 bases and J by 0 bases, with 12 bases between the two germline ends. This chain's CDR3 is CASSVSSMSTDTQYF. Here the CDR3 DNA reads TGTGCCAGCAGTGTCTCTAGCATGAGCACAGATACGCAGTATTTT.

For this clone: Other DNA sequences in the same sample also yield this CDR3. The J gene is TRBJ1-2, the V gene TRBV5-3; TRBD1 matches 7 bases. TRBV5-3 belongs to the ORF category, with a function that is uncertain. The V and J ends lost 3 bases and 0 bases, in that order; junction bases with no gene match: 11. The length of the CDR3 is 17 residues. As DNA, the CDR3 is TGTGCCAGAAGCTCCAGACAGGGAGAGGGAGCTAACTATGGCTACACCTTC. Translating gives CARSSRQGEGANYGYTF.

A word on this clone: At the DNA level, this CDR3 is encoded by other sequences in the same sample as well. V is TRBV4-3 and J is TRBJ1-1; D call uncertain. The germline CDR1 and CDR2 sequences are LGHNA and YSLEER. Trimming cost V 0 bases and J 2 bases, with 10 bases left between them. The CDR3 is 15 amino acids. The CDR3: CASSQDRVSNTEAFF. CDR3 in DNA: TGCGCCAGCAGCCAAGATCGGGTTTCTAACACTGAAGCTTTCTTT.

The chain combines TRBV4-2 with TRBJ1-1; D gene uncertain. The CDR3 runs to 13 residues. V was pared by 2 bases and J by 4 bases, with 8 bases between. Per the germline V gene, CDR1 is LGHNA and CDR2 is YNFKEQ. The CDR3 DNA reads TGTGCCAGCAGCCAACCCGAGGGCACTGAAGCTTTCTTT. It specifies CASSQPEGTEAFF.

The CDR3 loop is CSATLPGSGTIYF. The CDR3 nucleotides are TGCAGCGCCACTCTTCCAGGTTCGGGGACCATATATTTT. The chain carries TRBV29-1 and TRBJ1-3; no clear D. V was shortened by 7 bases and J by 10 bases, with 20 bases between the two germline ends. This CDR3 has 13 residues. Per the germline V gene, CDR1 is SQVTM and CDR2 is ANQGSEA. Based on the CDR3 plus reference TRBV29-1 and TRBJ1-3, the full variable domain is SAVISQKPSRDICQRGTSLTIQCQVDSQVTMMFWYRQQPGQSLTLIATANQGSEATYESGFVIDKFPISRPNLTFSTLTVSNMSPEDSSIYLCSATLPGSGTIYFGEGSWLTVV.

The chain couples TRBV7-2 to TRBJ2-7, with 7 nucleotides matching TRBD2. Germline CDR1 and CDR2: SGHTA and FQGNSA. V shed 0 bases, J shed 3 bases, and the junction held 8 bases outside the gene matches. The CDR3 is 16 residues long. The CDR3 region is CASSLAAGPSGYEQYF. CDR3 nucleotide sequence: TGTGCCAGCAGCTTAGCAGCGGGACCATCGGGCTACGAGCAGTACTTC.

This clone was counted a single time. The CDR3 DNA reads as TGTGCCAGCAGCTTAGCGAGTTATCAGCCCCAGCATTTT. This codes for CASSLASYQPQHF. The V and J genes are TRBV7-2 and TRBJ1-5; D unresolved. The CDR3 spans 13 residues. V was shortened by 0 bases and J by 5 bases, with 5 bases between the two germline ends. Germline CDR1 reads SGHTA; CDR2 reads FQGNSA. Based on the CDR3 plus reference TRBV7-2 and TRBJ1-5, the full variable domain is GAGVSQSPSNKVTEKGKDVELRCDPISGHTALYWYRQSLGQGLEFLIYFQGNSAPDKSGLPSDRFSAERTGGSVSTLTIQRTQQEDSAVYLCASSLASYQPQHFGDGTRLSIL.